This T cell receptor beta chain comes out of a study of cytomegalovirus exposure and HLA in healthy donors. General study points: On later analysis, the bulk of CMV-associated TCR beta chains appeared to be HLA-restricted.

Germline CDR1 reads MNHEY; CDR2 reads SVGAGI. Trimming cost V 5 bases and J 3 bases; bases outside gene matches: 8. The CDR3 runs to 15 residues. PCR amplification relied on 60 Vbeta primers (plus 13 Jbeta primers). TCRdb's table, derived via immunoSEQ multiplex PCR, lists solely in-frame clones and lacks some. Of roughly 140,000 clones listed, around 82% are singletons. For this clone: The antigen remains unidentified.

This receptor was taken from a man aged 40-49 years in good health and CMV-seropositive. The sequenced sample was PBMCs. The chain carries TRBV6-5 and TRBJ1-1, with 8 bases matching TRBD1. This chain's CDR3 is CASSPWTGPDTEAFF. CDR3 in DNA: TGTGCCAGCAGTCCCTGGACAGGGCCGGACACTGAAGCTTTCTTT.